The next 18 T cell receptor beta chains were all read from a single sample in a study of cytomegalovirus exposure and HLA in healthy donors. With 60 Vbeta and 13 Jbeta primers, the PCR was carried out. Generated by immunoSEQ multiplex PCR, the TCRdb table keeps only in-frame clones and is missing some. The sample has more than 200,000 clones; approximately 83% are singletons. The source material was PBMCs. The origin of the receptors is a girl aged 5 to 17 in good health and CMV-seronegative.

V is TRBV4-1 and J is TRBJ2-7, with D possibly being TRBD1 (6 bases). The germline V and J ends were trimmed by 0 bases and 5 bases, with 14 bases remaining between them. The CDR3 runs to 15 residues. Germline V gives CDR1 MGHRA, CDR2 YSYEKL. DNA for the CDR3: TGCGCCAGCAGCCAAGATCCAACAGGGAGCAACGAGCAGTACTTC. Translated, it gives CASSQDPTGSNEQYF.

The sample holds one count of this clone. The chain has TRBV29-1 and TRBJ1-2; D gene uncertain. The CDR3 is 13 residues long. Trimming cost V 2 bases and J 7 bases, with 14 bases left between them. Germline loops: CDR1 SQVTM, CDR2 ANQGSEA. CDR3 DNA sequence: TGCAGCGTTGAAAGTCTCCCCGGCGGTGGCTACACCTTC. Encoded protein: CSVESLPGGGYTF.

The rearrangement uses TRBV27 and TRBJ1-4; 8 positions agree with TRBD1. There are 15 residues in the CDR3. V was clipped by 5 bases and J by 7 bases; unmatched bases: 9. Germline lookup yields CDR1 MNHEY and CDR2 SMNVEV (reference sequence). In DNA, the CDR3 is TGTGCCAGCAGTCAATCAGGGGGCTGGGTTGAAAAACTGTTTTTT. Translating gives CASSQSGGWVEKLFF.

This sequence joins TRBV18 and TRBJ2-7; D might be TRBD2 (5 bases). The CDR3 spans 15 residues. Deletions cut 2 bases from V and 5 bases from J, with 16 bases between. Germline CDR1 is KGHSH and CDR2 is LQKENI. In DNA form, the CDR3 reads TGTGCCAGCTCACCAAGTGAGGGAGTAGGGAACGAGCAGTACTTC. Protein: CASSPSEGVGNEQYF.

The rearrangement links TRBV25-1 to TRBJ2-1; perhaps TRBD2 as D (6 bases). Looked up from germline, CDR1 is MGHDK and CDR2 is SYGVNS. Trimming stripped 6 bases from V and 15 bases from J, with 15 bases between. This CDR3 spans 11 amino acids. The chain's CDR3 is CASSTGLSWFF. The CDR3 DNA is TGTGCCAGCAGCACCGGACTATCTTGGTTCTTC.

CDR3 sequence: CSARRNNEQFF. CDR3 bases: TGCAGTGCTAGGAGGAACAATGAGCAGTTCTTC. The genes are TRBV20-1 and TRBJ2-1, with D unresolved. Trimming stripped 3 bases from V and 5 bases from J, with 5 bases between. Germline CDR1 and CDR2: DFQATT and SNEGSKA (reference sequence). The CDR3 totals 11 residues.

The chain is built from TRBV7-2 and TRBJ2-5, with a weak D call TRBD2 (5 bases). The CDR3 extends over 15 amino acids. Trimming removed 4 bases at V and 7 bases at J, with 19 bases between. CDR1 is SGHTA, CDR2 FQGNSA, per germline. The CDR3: CASSSQTREFGTQYF. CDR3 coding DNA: TGTGCCAGCAGCTCCCAGACAAGGGAGTTCGGGACCCAGTACTTC.

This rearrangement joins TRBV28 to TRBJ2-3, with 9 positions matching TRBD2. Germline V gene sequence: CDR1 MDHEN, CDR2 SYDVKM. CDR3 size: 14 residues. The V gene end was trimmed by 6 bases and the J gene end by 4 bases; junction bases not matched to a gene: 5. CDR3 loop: CASRLAGAPDTQYF. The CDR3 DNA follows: TGTGCCAGCAGGTTAGCGGGAGCCCCAGATACGCAGTATTTT.

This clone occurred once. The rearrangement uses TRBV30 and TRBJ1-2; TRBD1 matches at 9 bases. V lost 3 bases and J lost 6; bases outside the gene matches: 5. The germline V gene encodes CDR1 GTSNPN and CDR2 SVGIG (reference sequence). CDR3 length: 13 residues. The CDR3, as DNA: TGTGCCTGGAGCGGGGGACAGGGAGATGGCTACACCTTC. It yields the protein CAWSGGQGDGYTF.

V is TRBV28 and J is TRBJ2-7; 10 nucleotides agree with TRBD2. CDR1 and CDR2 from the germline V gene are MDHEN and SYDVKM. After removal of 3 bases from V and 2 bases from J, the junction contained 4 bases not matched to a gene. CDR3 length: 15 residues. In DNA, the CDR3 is TGTGCCAGCAGTTTGATAGCGGGAGGAGCCTACGAGCAGTACTTC. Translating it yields CASSLIAGGAYEQYF.

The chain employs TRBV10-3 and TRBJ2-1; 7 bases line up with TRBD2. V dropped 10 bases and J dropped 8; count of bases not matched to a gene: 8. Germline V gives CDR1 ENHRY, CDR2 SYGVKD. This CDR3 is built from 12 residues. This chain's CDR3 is CATGEGTDEQFF. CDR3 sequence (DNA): TGTGCCACCGGGGAGGGCACCGATGAGCAGTTCTTC.

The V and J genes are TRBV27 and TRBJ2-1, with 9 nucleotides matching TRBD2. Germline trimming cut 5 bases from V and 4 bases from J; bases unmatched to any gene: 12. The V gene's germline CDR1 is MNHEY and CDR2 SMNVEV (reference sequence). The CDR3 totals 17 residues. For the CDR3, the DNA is TGTGCCAGCAGTCCGAGACTAGCGGCACAACCGTACAATGAGCAGTTCTTC. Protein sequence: CASSPRLAAQPYNEQFF.

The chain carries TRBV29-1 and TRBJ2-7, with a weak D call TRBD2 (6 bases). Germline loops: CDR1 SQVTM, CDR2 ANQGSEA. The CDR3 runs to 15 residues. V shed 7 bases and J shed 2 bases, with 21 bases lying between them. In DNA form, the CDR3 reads TGCAGCGGCCCCCCCGGGAGTCTAGCGCCCTACGAGCAGTACTTC. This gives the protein CSGPPGSLAPYEQYF.

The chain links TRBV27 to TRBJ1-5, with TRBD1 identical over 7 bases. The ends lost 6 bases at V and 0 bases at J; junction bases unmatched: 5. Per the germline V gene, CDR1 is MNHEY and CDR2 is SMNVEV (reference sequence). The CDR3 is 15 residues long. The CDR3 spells CASRVTGDSNQPQHF. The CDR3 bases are TGTGCCAGCAGGGTCACAGGGGATAGCAATCAGCCCCAGCATTTT.

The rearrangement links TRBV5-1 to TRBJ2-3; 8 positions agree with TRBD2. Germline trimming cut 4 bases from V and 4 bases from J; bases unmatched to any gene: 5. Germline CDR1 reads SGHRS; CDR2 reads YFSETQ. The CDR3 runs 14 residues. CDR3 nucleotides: TGCGCCAGCAGCCGAACTAGCGGCCCAGATACGCAGTATTTT. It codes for CASSRTSGPDTQYF.

The CDR3 loop is CASSLSSGASGANVLTF. CDR3 sequence (DNA): TGCGCCAGCAGCTTGTCTAGCGGGGCATCTGGGGCCAACGTCCTGACTTTC. The chain is built from TRBV5-1 and TRBJ2-6, with TRBD2 matching over 9 bases. Germline CDR1 is SGHRS and CDR2 is YFSETQ. The junction had 3 bases not matched to a gene; V was cut back by 1 base and J by 1 base. The CDR3 has 17 residues.

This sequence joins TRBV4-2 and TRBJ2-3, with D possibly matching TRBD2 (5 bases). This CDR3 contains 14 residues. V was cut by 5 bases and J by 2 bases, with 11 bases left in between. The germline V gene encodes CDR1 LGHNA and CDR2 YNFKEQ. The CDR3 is CASSRGLSTDTQYF. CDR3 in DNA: TGTGCCAGCAGCAGAGGACTGTCCACAGATACGCAGTATTTT.

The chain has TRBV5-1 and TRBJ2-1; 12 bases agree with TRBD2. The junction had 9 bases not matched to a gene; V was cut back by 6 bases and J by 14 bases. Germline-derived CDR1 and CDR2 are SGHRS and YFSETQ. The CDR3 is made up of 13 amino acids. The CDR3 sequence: CASTQKTSGSKFF. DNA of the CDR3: TGCGCCAGCACCCAAAAGACTAGCGGGAGCAAGTTCTTC.